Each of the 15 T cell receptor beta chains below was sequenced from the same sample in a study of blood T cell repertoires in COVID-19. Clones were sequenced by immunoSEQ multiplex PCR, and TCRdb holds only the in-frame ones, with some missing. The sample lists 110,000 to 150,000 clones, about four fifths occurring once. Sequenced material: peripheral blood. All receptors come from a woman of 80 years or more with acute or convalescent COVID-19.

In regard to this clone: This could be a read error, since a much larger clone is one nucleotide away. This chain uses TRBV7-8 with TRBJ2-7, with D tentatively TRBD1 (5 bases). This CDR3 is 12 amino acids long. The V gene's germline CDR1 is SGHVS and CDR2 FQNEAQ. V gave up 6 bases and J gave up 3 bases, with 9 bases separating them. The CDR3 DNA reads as TGTGCCAGCAGGAGAGACAGCTACGAGCAGTACTTC. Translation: CASRRDSYEQYF.

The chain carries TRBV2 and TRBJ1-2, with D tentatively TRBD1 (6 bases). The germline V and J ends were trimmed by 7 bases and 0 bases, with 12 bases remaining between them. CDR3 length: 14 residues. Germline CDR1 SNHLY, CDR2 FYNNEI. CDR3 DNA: TGTGCCAGCATCGTGGACAGCACTAACTATGGCTACACCTTC. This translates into CASIVDSTNYGYTF.

CDR3 in amino acids: CSATGEQYF. CDR3 in DNA: TGCAGTGCTACCGGGGAGCAGTACTTC. V usage is TRBV20-1 and J usage is TRBJ2-7; no clear D. The CDR3 is 9 residues long. Trimming removed 4 bases at V and 7 bases at J, with 5 bases between. The germline V gene has CDR1 DFQATT and CDR2 SNEGSKA (reference sequence).

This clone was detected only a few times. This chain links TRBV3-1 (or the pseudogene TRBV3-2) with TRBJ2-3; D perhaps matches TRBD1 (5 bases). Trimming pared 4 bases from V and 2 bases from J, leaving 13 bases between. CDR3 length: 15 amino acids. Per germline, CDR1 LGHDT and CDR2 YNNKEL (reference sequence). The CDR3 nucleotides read TGTGCCAGCAGCCCCAATTTGGGGCTCACAGATACGCAGTATTTT. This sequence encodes CASSPNLGLTDTQYF.

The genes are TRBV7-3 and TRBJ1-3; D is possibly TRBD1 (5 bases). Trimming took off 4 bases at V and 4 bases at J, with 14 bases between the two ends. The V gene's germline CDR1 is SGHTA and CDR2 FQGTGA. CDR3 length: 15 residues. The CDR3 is CASSSMGGFGNTIYF. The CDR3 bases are TGTGCCAGCAGCTCAATGGGGGGGTTCGGAAACACCATATATTTT.

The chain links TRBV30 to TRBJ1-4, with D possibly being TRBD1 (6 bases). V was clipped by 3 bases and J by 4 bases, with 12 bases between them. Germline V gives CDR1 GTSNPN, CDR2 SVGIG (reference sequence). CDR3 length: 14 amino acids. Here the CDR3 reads CAWSGTLFNEKLFF. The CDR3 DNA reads TGTGCCTGGAGCGGGACACTATTTAATGAAAAACTGTTTTTT.

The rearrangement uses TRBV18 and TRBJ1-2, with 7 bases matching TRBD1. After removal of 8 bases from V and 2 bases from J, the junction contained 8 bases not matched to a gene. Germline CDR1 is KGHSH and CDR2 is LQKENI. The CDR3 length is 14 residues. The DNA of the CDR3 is TGTGCCAGCACACTGTTGGGACAGAACTATGGCTACACCTTC. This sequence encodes CASTLLGQNYGYTF.

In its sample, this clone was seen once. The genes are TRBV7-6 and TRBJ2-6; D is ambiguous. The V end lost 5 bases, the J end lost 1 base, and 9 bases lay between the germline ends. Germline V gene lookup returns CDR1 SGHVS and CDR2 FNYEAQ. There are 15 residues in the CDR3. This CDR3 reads CASSPTESGANVLTF. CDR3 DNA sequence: TGTGCCAGCAGCCCAACTGAGTCTGGGGCCAACGTCCTGACTTTC.

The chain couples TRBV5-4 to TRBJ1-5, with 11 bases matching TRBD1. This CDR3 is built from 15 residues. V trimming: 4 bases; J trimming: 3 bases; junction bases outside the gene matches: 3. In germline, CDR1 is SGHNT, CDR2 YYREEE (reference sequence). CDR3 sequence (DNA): TGTGCCAGCAGCCGGGACAGGGGGAACAATCAGCCCCAGCATTTT. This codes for CASSRDRGNNQPQHF.

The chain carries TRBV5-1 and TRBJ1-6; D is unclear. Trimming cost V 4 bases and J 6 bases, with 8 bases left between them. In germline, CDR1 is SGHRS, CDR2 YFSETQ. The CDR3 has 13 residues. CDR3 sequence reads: CASSVLSNSPLHF. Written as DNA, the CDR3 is TGCGCCAGCAGCGTACTTAGTAATTCACCCCTCCACTTT. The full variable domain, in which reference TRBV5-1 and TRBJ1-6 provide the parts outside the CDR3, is KAGVTQTPRYLIKTRGQQVTLSCSPISGHRSVSWYQQTPGQGLQFLFEYFSETQRNKGNFPGRFSGRQFSNSRSEMNVSTLELGDSALYLCASSVLSNSPLHFGNGTRLTVT.

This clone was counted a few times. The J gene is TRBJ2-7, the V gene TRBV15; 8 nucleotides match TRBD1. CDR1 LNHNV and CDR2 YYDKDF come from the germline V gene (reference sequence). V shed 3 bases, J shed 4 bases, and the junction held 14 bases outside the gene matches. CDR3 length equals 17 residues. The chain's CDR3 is CATSRVQWTGQGYEQYF. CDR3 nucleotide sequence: TGTGCCACCAGCAGGGTACAGTGGACAGGGCAGGGGTACGAGCAGTACTTC.

The CDR3 reads CASSPGRGNSNQPQHF. In nucleotides, the CDR3 is TGTGCCAGCTCACCGGGGAGGGGTAATAGCAATCAGCCCCAGCATTTT. This rearrangement joins TRBV18 to TRBJ1-5, with a tentative D call TRBD1 (5 bases). The CDR3 is 16 residues long. Germline-derived CDR1 and CDR2 are KGHSH and LQKENI. V was shortened by 3 bases and J by 0 bases, with 12 bases between the two germline ends.

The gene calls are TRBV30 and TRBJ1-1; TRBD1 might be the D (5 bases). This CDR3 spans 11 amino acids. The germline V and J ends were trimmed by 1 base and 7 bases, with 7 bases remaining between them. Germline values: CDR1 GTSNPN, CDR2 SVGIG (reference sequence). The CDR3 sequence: CAWSEGREAFF. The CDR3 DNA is TGTGCCTGGAGTGAGGGGCGTGAAGCTTTCTTT.

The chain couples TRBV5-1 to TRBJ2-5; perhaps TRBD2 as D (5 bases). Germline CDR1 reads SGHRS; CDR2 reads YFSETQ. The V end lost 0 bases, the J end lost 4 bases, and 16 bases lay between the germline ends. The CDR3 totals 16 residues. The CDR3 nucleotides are TGCGCCAGCAGCTTGGGGACCCGGGGATATGGAGAGACCCAGTACTTC. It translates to CASSLGTRGYGETQYF.

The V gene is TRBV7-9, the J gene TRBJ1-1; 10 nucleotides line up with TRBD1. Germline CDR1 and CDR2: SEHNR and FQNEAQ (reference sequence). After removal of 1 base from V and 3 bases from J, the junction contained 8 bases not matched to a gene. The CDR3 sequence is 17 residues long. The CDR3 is CASSLGDRGRLDTEAFF. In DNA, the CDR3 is TGTGCCAGCAGCTTAGGAGACAGGGGGCGCTTGGACACTGAAGCTTTCTTT.